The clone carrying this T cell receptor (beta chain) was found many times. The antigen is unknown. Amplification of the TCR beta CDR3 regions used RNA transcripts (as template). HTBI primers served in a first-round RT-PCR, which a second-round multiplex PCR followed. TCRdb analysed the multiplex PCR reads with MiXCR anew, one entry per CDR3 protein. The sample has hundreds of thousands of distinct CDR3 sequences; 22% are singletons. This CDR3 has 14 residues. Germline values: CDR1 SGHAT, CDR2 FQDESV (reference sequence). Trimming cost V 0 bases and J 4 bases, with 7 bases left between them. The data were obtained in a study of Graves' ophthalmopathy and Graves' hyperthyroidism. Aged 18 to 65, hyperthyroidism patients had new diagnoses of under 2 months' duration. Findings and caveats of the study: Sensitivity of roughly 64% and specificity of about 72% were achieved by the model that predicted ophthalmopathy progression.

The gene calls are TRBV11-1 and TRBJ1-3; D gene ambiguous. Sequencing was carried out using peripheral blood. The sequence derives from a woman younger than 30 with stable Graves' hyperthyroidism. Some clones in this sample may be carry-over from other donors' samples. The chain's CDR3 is CASSLAVFGNTIYF. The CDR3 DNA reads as TGTGCCAGCAGCTTAGCGGTCTTCGGAAACACCATATATTTT. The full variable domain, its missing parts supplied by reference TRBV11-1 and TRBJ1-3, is EAEVAQSPRYKITEKSQAVAFWCDPISGHATLYWYRQILGQGPELLVQFQDESVVDDSQLPKDRFSAERLKGVDSTLKIQPAELGDSAMYLCASSLAVFGNTIYFGEGSWLTVV.